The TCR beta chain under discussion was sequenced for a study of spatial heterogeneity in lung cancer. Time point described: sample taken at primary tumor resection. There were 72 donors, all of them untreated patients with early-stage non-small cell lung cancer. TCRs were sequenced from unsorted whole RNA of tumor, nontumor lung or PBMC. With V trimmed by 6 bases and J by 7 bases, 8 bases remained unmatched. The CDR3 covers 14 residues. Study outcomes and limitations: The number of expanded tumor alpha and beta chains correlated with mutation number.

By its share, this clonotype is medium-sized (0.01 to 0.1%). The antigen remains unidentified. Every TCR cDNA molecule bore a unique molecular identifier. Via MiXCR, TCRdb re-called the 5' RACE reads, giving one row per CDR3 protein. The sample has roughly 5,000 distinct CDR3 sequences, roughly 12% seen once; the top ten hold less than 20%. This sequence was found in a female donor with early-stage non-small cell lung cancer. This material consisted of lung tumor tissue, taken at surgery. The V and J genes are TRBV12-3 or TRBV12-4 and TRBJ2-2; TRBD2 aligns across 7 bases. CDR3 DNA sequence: TGTGCCAGCAGCCAAGGACTAGACGGCGGGGAGCTGTTTTTT. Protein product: CASSQGLDGGELFF.